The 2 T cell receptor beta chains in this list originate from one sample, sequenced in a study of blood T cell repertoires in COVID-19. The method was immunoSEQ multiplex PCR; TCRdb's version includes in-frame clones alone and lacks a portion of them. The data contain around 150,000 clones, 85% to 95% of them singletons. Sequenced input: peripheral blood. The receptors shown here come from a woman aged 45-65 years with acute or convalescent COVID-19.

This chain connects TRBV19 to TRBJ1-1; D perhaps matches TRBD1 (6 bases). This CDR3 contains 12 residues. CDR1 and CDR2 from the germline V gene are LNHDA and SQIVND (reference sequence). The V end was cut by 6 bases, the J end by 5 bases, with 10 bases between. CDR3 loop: CASRTGPTEAFF. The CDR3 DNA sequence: TGTGCCAGTAGGACAGGTCCTACTGAAGCTTTCTTT.

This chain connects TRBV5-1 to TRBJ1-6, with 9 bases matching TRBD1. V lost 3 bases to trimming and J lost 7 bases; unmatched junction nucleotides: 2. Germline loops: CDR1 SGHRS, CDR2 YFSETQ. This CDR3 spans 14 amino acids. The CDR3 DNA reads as TGCGCCAGCAGCTGGGGACAGGGAAATTCACCCCTCCACTTT. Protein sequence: CASSWGQGNSPLHF.